The 23 T cell receptor beta chains below come from one sample, sequenced in a study of T cells in women clearing cervical HPV infection. The method was immunoSEQ multiplex PCR; TCRdb's version includes in-frame clones alone and lacks a portion of them. This sample's clone table lists roughly 40,000 clones. Sequenced material: blood buffy coat. The receptors here all came from a woman aged 18 to 75 with a cervical HPV16 infection that either progressed to CIN3+ or cleared (not recorded which).

As to this clone: The read ends 3 residues before the CDR3 terminus; that terminus is restored from the germline J gene. The V call is TRBV2, the J call TRBJ2-5; 9 bases match TRBD2. Germline V gene data show CDR1 as SNHLY and CDR2 as FYNNEI. V was pared by 6 bases and J by 6 bases, with 17 bases of the junction left unmatched. This CDR3 comprises 17 residues. The CDR3 region is CASRAWGTSRIEQTQYF. CDR3 DNA (partial): TGTGCCAGCAGAGCCTGGGGGACTAGCAGGATAGAGCAGACC. Filled out from reference TRBV2 and TRBJ2-5, the complete variable domain reads EPEVTQTPSHQVTQMGQEVILRCVPISNHLYFYWYRQILGQKVEFLVSFYNNEISEKSEIFDDQFSVERPDGSNFTLKIRSTKLEDSAMYFCASRAWGTSRIEQTQYFGPGTRLLVL.

Turning to this clone: The read falls 3 residues short of the CDR3 end, and the missing part is taken from the germline J gene. This sequence joins TRBV20-1 and TRBJ2-7; weak D call: TRBD1 (5 bases). V gave up 3 bases and J gave up 1 base, with 13 bases separating them. The CDR3 sequence is 14 residues long. CDR1 DFQATT and CDR2 SNEGSKA come from the germline V gene (reference sequence). The CDR3 bases that were read are TGCAGTGCTAGTGCACAGGTAGCTTCCTACGAG. Translating it yields CSASAQVASYE. The complete CDR3 protein is CSASAQVASYEQYF.

As regards this clone: The DNA ends 3 residues before the CDR3 does, and the rest of the CDR3 is filled in from the germline J gene. V and J are TRBV5-1 and TRBJ2-7; 7 nucleotides match TRBD2. The V gene end was trimmed by 0 bases and the J gene end by 5 bases; junction bases not matched to a gene: 5. CDR1 is SGHRS, CDR2 YFSETQ, per germline. This CDR3 spans 14 amino acids. Incomplete CDR3 DNA: TGCGCCAGCAGCTTGGGACGGGGGAGGGACGAG. It yields the protein CASSLGRGRDE. The whole CDR3 reads CASSLGRGRDEQYF. Using reference TRBV5-1 and TRBJ2-7 for the parts outside the CDR3, the full variable domain is KAGVTQTPRYLIKTRGQQVTLSCSPISGHRSVSWYQQTPGQGLQFLFEYFSETQRNKGNFPGRFSGRQFSNSRSEMNVSTLELGDSALYLCASSLGRGRDEQYFGPGTRLTVT.

Concerning this clone itself: The CDR3 end lies 3 residues beyond the end of the read and is filled in from the germline J gene. The chain recombines TRBV19 with TRBJ1-2; D not certain. Germline V CDR1 and CDR2: LNHDA, SQIVND (reference sequence). The CDR3 covers 15 residues. The CDR3 sequence is CASSNLAGGVDTYTF. The sequenced CDR3 bases are TGTGCCAGTAGTAATTTAGCGGGAGGTGTTGATACC.

To note about this clone: The DNA ends 3 residues before the CDR3 does, and the rest of the CDR3 is filled in from the germline J gene. This chain joins TRBV10-2 and TRBJ2-5; no clear D gene. The V gene's germline CDR1 is WSHSY and CDR2 SAAADI. The CDR3 consists of 11 residues. The V end was cut by 3 bases, the J end by 5 bases, with 4 bases between. The sequenced CDR3 bases are TGCGCCAGCAGTGAAGGGGAGACC. It encodes CASSEGET. The whole CDR3 sequence is CASSEGETQYF.

Concerning this clone: With the read ending 3 residues before the CDR3 end, the germline J gene is used to fill in that end. The chain employs TRBV20-1 and TRBJ2-2, with TRBD2 matching over 10 bases. The length of the CDR3 is 12 residues. V trimming: 6 bases; J trimming: 6 bases; junction bases outside the gene matches: 1. In germline, CDR1 is DFQATT, CDR2 SNEGSKA (reference sequence). CDR3 sequence reads: CSATSGAGELFF. Partial CDR3 DNA: TGCAGTGCCACTAGCGGGGCCGGGGAG.

Worth noting for this clone: Read sequence stops 3 residues before the CDR3 end, and the germline J gene provides the missing end. The gene calls are TRBV6-2 or TRBV6-3 and TRBJ1-2; D is undetermined. The length of the CDR3 is 14 residues. Germline V CDR1 and CDR2: MNHEY, SVGEGT. CDR3 amino acids: CASSSVAGDNDYTF. Incomplete CDR3 DNA: TGTGCCAGCAGTTCAGTAGCGGGTGACAATGAC.

About this clone itself: The read stops 3 residues short of the end of the CDR3; the missing end is completed from the germline J gene. The V and J genes are TRBV10-3 and TRBJ2-7; a possible D gene is TRBD1 (6 bases). Germline CDR1 reads ENHRY; CDR2 reads SYGVKD. This CDR3 is built from 13 residues. The V gene lost 6 bases and the J gene lost 4 bases, with 13 bases spanning the gap. The CDR3 loop reads CAIRGHSEYEQYF. CDR3 DNA, as far as it was read: TGTGCCATCAGGGGACACTCAGAATACGAG.

A remark on this clone: Read data end 3 residues before the CDR3 end; the end is taken from the germline J gene. The V call is TRBV7-3, the J call TRBJ1-4; no firm D call. The germline V gene has CDR1 SGHTA and CDR2 FQGTGA. The CDR3 has 15 amino acids. CDR3 amino acids: CASSHHSSYNSPLFF. CDR3 bases read: TGTGCCAGCAGCCACCATAGCTCCTATAATTCACCA.

On this clone: The sequence runs out 3 residues before the end of the CDR3; the remainder is reconstructed from the germline J gene. The chain links TRBV12-3 or TRBV12-4 to TRBJ1-2; 7 bases agree with TRBD1. The CDR3 is 13 amino acids. The trim removed 4 bases at V and 3 bases at J, leaving 2 bases unmatched. The sequenced CDR3 bases are TGTGCCAGCAGTTCACAGGGGTACTATGGC. It translates to CASSSQGYYG. In full, the CDR3 reads CASSSQGYYGYTF.

In regard to this clone: The read ends 3 residues early relative to the CDR3; the germline J gene fills the gap. V and J are TRBV30 and TRBJ2-7; TRBD2 might be the D (6 bases). Trimming left V 5 bases short and J 6 bases short, with 20 bases between. Germline CDR1 is GTSNPN and CDR2 is SVGIG (reference sequence). This CDR3 is 14 amino acids long. The sequenced part of the CDR3 DNA is TGTGCCTGGGCCCGGGGGAGTAGCCTTGCCGAG. It translates to CAWARGSSLAE. The CDR3 in its entirety is CAWARGSSLAEQYF.

A word on this clone: The CDR3 end lies 3 residues beyond the end of the read and is filled in from the germline J gene. The chain employs TRBV4-1 and TRBJ2-7; D gene unclear. The CDR3 extends over 13 amino acids. V lost 2 bases and J lost 3, with 8 bases in between. The V gene's germline CDR1 is MGHRA and CDR2 YSYEKL. Here the CDR3 reads CASSQPQSYEQYF. The CDR3 bases that were read are TGCGCCAGCAGCCAACCTCAGAGCTACGAG.

Concerning this clone: The CDR3 end lies 3 residues beyond the end of the read and is filled in from the germline J gene. The chain uses TRBV20-1 and TRBJ2-1; the D gene is possibly TRBD1 (6 bases). Trimming shortened V by 0 bases and J by 0 bases, and 12 bases separated the two germline ends. The CDR3 is made up of 16 amino acids. Germline values: CDR1 DFQATT, CDR2 SNEGSKA (reference sequence). The covered CDR3 bases are TGCAGTGCTAGAGATAAGGGCAGGGGCTCCTACAATGAG. This encodes CSARDKGRGSYNE. The whole CDR3 region reads CSARDKGRGSYNEQFF.

On this clone: The read gets to within 3 residues of the CDR3 end, and the germline J gene fills in the rest. V gene TRBV20-1 combines with J gene TRBJ1-1; D remains unclear. Germline CDR1 reads DFQATT; CDR2 reads SNEGSKA (reference sequence). The CDR3 is 13 residues long. Trimming left V 0 bases short and J 4 bases short, with 9 bases between. The CDR3: CSARDRVGTEAFF. Incomplete CDR3 DNA: TGCAGTGCTAGAGATAGGGTTGGCACTGAA.

About this clone: The read stops 3 residues short of the end of the CDR3; the missing end is completed from the germline J gene. This chain connects TRBV7-2 to TRBJ2-1; 7 nucleotides line up with TRBD1. The CDR3 runs 14 residues. With V trimmed by 4 bases and J by 4 bases, 4 bases remained unmatched. Germline loops: CDR1 SGHTA, CDR2 FQGNSA. The covered CDR3 bases are TGTGCCAGCAGCTACGACAGGGAATACAATGAG. This translates into CASSYDREYNE. The whole CDR3 sequence is CASSYDREYNEQFF.

A remark on this clone: The read ends 3 residues before the CDR3 terminus; that terminus is restored from the germline J gene. V gene TRBV18 combines with J gene TRBJ2-7, with D possibly matching TRBD2 (5 bases). Trimming took 1 base from V and 3 from J, leaving 13 bases between them. The CDR3 loop spans 15 amino acids. Germline assignment: CDR1 KGHSH and CDR2 LQKENI. This CDR3 reads CASSPQAGRNYEQYF. CDR3 bases read: TGTGCCAGCTCACCACAGGCGGGCAGGAACTACGAG.

Concerning this clone itself: A read error may produce the germline difference seen at one junction end. The DNA ends 3 residues before the CDR3 does, and the rest of the CDR3 is filled in from the germline J gene. Other DNA sequences in the sample encode the same CDR3. The chain recombines TRBV2 with TRBJ1-3, with 8 bases identical to TRBD1. CDR3 length: 12 residues. Germline CDR1 SNHLY, CDR2 FYNNEI. The CDR3 region is CASSPQGDTIYF. CDR3 DNA (partial): TGTGCCAGCAGTCCACAGGGGGACACG.

With respect to this clone: The CDR3 extends 3 residues past the end of the read, so its final part is completed from the germline J gene. The rearrangement uses TRBV7-7 and TRBJ2-2; D is uncertain. V lost 8 bases and J 0 bases, leaving 10 bases between the germline ends. The V gene's germline CDR1 is SSHAT and CDR2 FNYEAQ (reference sequence). The CDR3 contains 14 residues. This chain's CDR3 is CASGQSSNTGELFF. The covered CDR3 bases are TGTGCCAGCGGGCAATCCTCGAACACCGGGGAG. The complete variable domain, with remaining parts taken from reference TRBV7-7 and TRBJ2-2, reads GAGVSQSPRYKVTKRGQDVTLRCDPISSHATLYWYQQALGQGPEFLTYFNYEAQPDKSGLPSDRFSAERPEGSISTLTIQRTEQRDSAMYRCASGQSSNTGELFFGEGSRLTVL.

On this clone: The read falls 3 residues short of the CDR3 end, and the missing part is taken from the germline J gene. This chain uses TRBV7-9 with TRBJ1-2; 9 bases map to TRBD1. CDR1 is SEHNR, CDR2 FQNEAQ, per germline (reference sequence). CDR3 length: 15 residues. The CDR3 region is CASTLLPGQGYDYTF. The part of the CDR3 DNA that was read is TGTGCCAGCACCCTCCTCCCGGGACAGGGCTACGAC.

Concerning this clone itself: The CDR3 is cut off 3 residues early in the read; its end comes from the germline J gene. The genes are TRBV5-6 and TRBJ1-5; perhaps TRBD1 as D (5 bases). CDR3 size: 15 residues. Trimming shortened V by 3 bases and J by 2 bases, and 12 bases separated the two germline ends. The germline gives CDR1 SGHDT, CDR2 YYEEEE. The sequenced part of the CDR3 DNA is TGTGCCAGCAGCTGGCAGGGTTTTGGCAATCAGCCC. It specifies CASSWQGFGNQP. The whole CDR3 protein is CASSWQGFGNQPQHF.

The chain's CDR3 is CASSLGTLNYGYTF. The CDR3 bases that were read are TGTGCCAGCAGCCTAGGGACACTTAACTATGGC. The J gene is TRBJ1-2, the V gene TRBV11-1, with TRBD1 as a possible D gene (6 bases). The DNA ends 3 residues before the CDR3 does, and the rest of the CDR3 is filled in from the germline J gene. Germline CDR1 reads SGHAT; CDR2 reads FQDESV (reference sequence). Trimming removed 5 bases from V and 1 base from J, with 11 bases in between. This CDR3 comprises 14 residues.

As to this clone: The read terminates 3 residues ahead of where the CDR3 ends, so the germline J gene completes it. The J gene is TRBJ1-5, the V gene TRBV20-1; 8 bases fit TRBD1. Germline V gene sequence: CDR1 DFQATT, CDR2 SNEGSKA (reference sequence). The CDR3 loop spans 17 amino acids. Trimming took 0 bases from V and 0 from J; bases not matched to a gene: 7. The covered CDR3 bases are TGCAGTGCTAGAGATCTTCAGGGGGCTAATAGCAATCAGCCC. It encodes CSARDLQGANSNQP. The entire CDR3 is CSARDLQGANSNQPQHF.

Regarding this clone: The sequence runs out 3 residues before the end of the CDR3; the remainder is reconstructed from the germline J gene. The V call is TRBV7-3, the J call TRBJ2-3; D may be TRBD2 (6 bases). Looked up from germline, CDR1 is SGHTA and CDR2 is FQGTGA. The V end lost 0 bases, the J end lost 6 bases, and 10 bases lay between the germline ends. The CDR3 runs to 14 residues. The CDR3 is CASSLTGGRDTQYF. The sequenced part of the CDR3 DNA is TGTGCCAGCAGCTTAACCGGGGGTAGGGATACG.